This TCR beta chain was captured by sequencing in a study of cytomegalovirus exposure and HLA in healthy donors. The method was immunoSEQ multiplex PCR; TCRdb's version includes in-frame clones alone and lacks a portion of them. The table shows 85,000 to 130,000 clones, with about nine tenths occurring only once. V was clipped by 4 bases and J by 2 bases, with 8 bases between them. CDR3 size: 12 residues. The V gene's germline CDR1 is SQVTM and CDR2 ANQGSEA. The clonotype comes from a young woman in good health and CMV-seropositive. The sequencing input was PBMCs. V is TRBV29-1 and J is TRBJ1-2, with a tentative D call TRBD1 (6 bases). CDR3 sequence: CSVVQGNYGYTF. CDR3 nucleotides: TGCAGCGTTGTACAGGGAAACTATGGCTACACCTTC. Looking up the rest from reference TRBV29-1 and TRBJ1-2 gives the full variable domain: SAVISQKPSRDICQRGTSLTIQCQVDSQVTMMFWYRQQPGQSLTLIATANQGSEATYESGFVIDKFPISRPNLTFSTLTVSNMSPEDSSIYLCSVVQGNYGYTFGSGTRLTVV.